The source of this T cell receptor (beta chain) is a study of blood T cell repertoires in COVID-19. Turning to the study itself: Samples representing acute and convalescent COVID-19 were sourced from the United States, Italy and Spain. T cells, B-cell-depleted T cells, or PBMCs supplied cDNA or gDNA.

In the study's own analysis: Reference gene primers were amplified, and this amplification served to estimate nucleated cell counts. The assay was immunoSEQ multiplex PCR, and TCRdb's table has in-frame clones only and misses some. That table gives V, J and clone size, and the DNA gave D and trimming. The repertoire holds 140,000 or so clones, with around 86% as singletons. Germline CDR1 and CDR2: GTSNPN and SVGIG (reference sequence). J was trimmed by 15 bases and V by 2 bases; bases with no gene match: 6. The CDR3 is 11 amino acids. A few counts support this clone. The specimen was peripheral blood. This chain joins TRBV30 and TRBJ2-1, with 8 bases that match TRBD1. This sequence was found in a man aged 50 or older who had recovered from COVID-19. CDR3 DNA: TGTGCCTGGAGTTCCGGGACAGGACGGTTCTTC. Protein: CAWSSGTGRFF.